One sample yielded the 8 T cell receptor beta chains listed below, sequenced in a study of metastatic and nonmetastatic thyroid tumors. Thyroid surgery was performed in patients who had received no treatment beforehand. TCRdb re-called the PCR reads through MiXCR. This sample carries roughly 75,000 clones, approximately 13% of them seen once, and the ten largest clones take around 9%. Material: tumor tissue. The source is a female donor with papillary thyroid cancer or a benign thyroid nodule (not recorded which). Some clones in this sample may be carry-over from other donors' samples.

The sample holds many counts of this clone. The V call is TRBV11-1, the J call TRBJ2-5; possible D gene TRBD2, 5 bases. The V gene lost 3 bases and the J gene lost 1 base, with 12 bases spanning the gap. The CDR3 extends over 15 amino acids. Germline loops: CDR1 SGHAT, CDR2 FQDESV (reference sequence). The CDR3 spells CASSFLSGIQETQYF. The DNA of the CDR3 is TGTGCCAGCAGCTTTCTCAGCGGAATCCAAGAGACCCAGTACTTC. Combining the CDR3 with reference TRBV11-1 and TRBJ2-5 gives the whole variable domain EAEVAQSPRYKITEKSQAVAFWCDPISGHATLYWYRQILGQGPELLVQFQDESVVDDSQLPKDRFSAERLKGVDSTLKIQPAELGDSAMYLCASSFLSGIQETQYFGPGTRLLVL.

In the case of this clone: This may be a read error, as it is one base from a much larger clone. The J gene is TRBJ1-1, the V gene TRBV30; possibly TRBD1 for D (6 bases). The CDR3 covers 14 residues. Germline V gene sequence: CDR1 GTSNPN, CDR2 SVGIG (reference sequence). DNA of the CDR3: TGTGCCTTGAGTCCAATTACAGGGATAACGGTAGCTTTCTTT. It yields the protein CALSPITGITVAFF.

With respect to this clone: Being one base from a much bigger clone, this may be a read error. The CDR3 protein is CASKGTGNCGYTF. CDR3 nucleotides: TGTGCCAGCAAAGGGACAGGGAACTGTGGCTACACCTTC. J is TRBJ1-2 and V is TRBV6-1; the match to TRBD1 covers 9 bases. The CDR3 loop spans 13 amino acids. Germline lookup yields CDR1 MNHNS and CDR2 SASEGT.

In its sample, this clone was seen many times. The J gene is TRBJ1-1, the V gene TRBV6-1, with 9 bases matching TRBD1. Germline CDR1 is MNHNS and CDR2 is SASEGT. CDR3 length: 14 amino acids. Trimming at V came to 4 bases and at J to 11 bases, leaving 11 bases not matched to a gene. The DNA of the CDR3 is TGTGCCAGCAGTGTCACTCAACAGGGGGCGCCGGCTTTCTTT. It is translated as CASSVTQQGAPAFF.

This clone has a count of ten or more. The rearrangement uses TRBV7-3 and TRBJ2-1; 10 bases match TRBD2. Germline trimming cut 5 bases from V and 12 bases from J; bases unmatched to any gene: 7. The CDR3 contains 13 residues. Germline V gene data show CDR1 as SGHTA and CDR2 as FQGTGA. CDR3 region: CASSPSGGGPQFF. The CDR3 region has the DNA TGTGCCAGCAGCCCTAGCGGGGGTGGTCCGCAGTTCTTC. Full variable domain (missing parts from reference TRBV7-3 and TRBJ2-1): GAGVSQTPSNKVTEKGKYVELRCDPISGHTALYWYRQSLGQGPEFLIYFQGTGAADDSGLPNDRFFAVRPEGSVSTLKIQRTERGDSAVYLCASSPSGGGPQFFGPGTRLTVL.

This clone was found many times. The chain couples TRBV12-3 or TRBV12-4 to TRBJ1-5, with D unclear. V lost 3 bases, J lost 9 bases, and 9 bases lay in between. This CDR3 comprises 12 residues. CDR3 residues: CASSFHIGPQHF. Written as DNA, the CDR3 is TGTGCCAGCAGTTTTCATATAGGGCCCCAGCATTTT.

The sample holds many counts of this clone. The rearrangement joins TRBV20-1 to TRBJ1-1; 11 nucleotides line up with TRBD1. CDR3 length: 14 residues. Germline V lookup: CDR1 DFQATT, CDR2 SNEGSKA (reference sequence). V was clipped by 6 bases and J by 8 bases; unmatched bases: 11. Written as DNA, the CDR3 is TGCAGTGCCCCGGTCGGACAGGGGGCATGGGAAGCTTTCTTT. Protein: CSAPVGQGAWEAFF.

At least ten counts were recorded for this clone. This chain links TRBV9 with TRBJ2-2; TRBD1 agrees at 8 bases. V trimming: 9 bases; J trimming: 3 bases; junction bases outside the gene matches: 4. The V gene's germline CDR1 is SGDLS and CDR2 YYNGEE. The CDR3 has 13 residues. In DNA form, the CDR3 reads TGTGCCACAAACAGGGGGGACACCGGGGAGCTGTTTTTT. Amino acids: CATNRGDTGELFF.